These 24 T cell receptor beta chains were all obtained from the same sample, sequenced in a study of shared clonotypes between healthy human individuals. Method: immunoSEQ multiplex PCR; TCRdb's copy keeps in-frame clones and lacks some. Here the sample spans more than 2,000,000 clones, 90% to 95% being singletons. The sequenced sample was naive CD4+ T cells from PBMCs. Stated subset: CD45RA+ positively selected. The receptors were gathered from a man aged 18 to 30 in good health. Some clones in this sample may be carry-over from other donors' samples.

The chain has TRBV2 and TRBJ2-5, with D perhaps TRBD2 (6 bases). With 7 bases removed from V and 4 bases from J, the gap between germline ends came to 19 bases. This CDR3 contains 15 residues. Germline V gives CDR1 SNHLY, CDR2 FYNNEI. The CDR3 bases are TGTGCCAGCACTCAATTAGGAGGGCTAGGAGAGACCCAGTACTTC. It translates to CASTQLGGLGETQYF.

This clone was observed a few times. The conserved closing phenylalanine or tryptophan is absent in this CDR3, likely reflecting a read error. It is unclear where the CDR3 begins or ends on the DNA, so no DNA is shown, and the CDR3 is as TCRdb lists it. The V call is TRBV7-2, the J call TRBJ2-7. Ends included, the CDR3 has 13 residues. CDR1 is SGHTA, CDR2 FQGNSA, per germline. CDR3 sequence reads: CASSLADGGRFRL.

This sequence joins TRBV28 and TRBJ2-3; D is possibly TRBD1 (5 bases). Germline V lookup: CDR1 MDHEN, CDR2 SYDVKM. The CDR3 totals 16 residues. V dropped 3 bases and J dropped 2 bases, with 15 bases sitting between them. CDR3: CASSFSRVPVTDTQYF. CDR3 bases: TGTGCCAGCAGTTTTTCCAGGGTACCTGTCACAGATACGCAGTATTTT.

The chain links TRBV10-3 to TRBJ2-3, with TRBD1 identical over 10 bases. In germline, CDR1 is ENHRY, CDR2 SYGVKD. V lost 7 bases, J lost 7 bases, and 14 bases stayed unmatched. This CDR3 contains 16 residues. The CDR3 coding sequence is TGTGCCATCAACCCTGGGGGGGGACAGGGGCGCCATACGCAGTATTTT. Translated, it gives CAINPGGGQGRHTQYF.

This chain uses TRBV28 with TRBJ1-2; TRBD1 is a possible D gene (5 bases). Germline V gene data show CDR1 as MDHEN and CDR2 as SYDVKM. The length of the CDR3 is 14 residues. With 4 bases removed from V and 4 bases from J, the gap between germline ends came to 13 bases. The CDR3 bases are TGTGCCAGCAGTTATGGGGCACTAGTCTATGGCTACACCTTC. Protein sequence: CASSYGALVYGYTF.

The rearrangement uses TRBV28 and TRBJ2-6; perhaps D is TRBD1 or TRBD2 (5 bases each). The germline CDR1 and CDR2 sequences are MDHEN and SYDVKM. This CDR3 is built from 15 residues. V was trimmed by 5 bases and J by 9 bases, leaving 17 bases between them. The CDR3 is CASSPPGTTFNVLTF. The DNA for the CDR3 is TGTGCCAGCAGTCCCCCCGGGACCACCTTCAACGTCCTGACTTTC.

A note on this clone: Other DNA sequences in this sample translate to the same CDR3. The chain recombines TRBV28 with TRBJ1-1; D possibly corresponds to TRBD1 (6 bases). V was trimmed by 6 bases and J by 1 base, leaving 9 bases between them. The CDR3 has 13 amino acids. CDR1 is MDHEN and CDR2 is SYDVKM in the germline V gene. Here the CDR3 DNA reads TGTGCCAGCAGAACACAGGGGAACACTGAAGCTTTCTTT. Its protein is CASRTQGNTEAFF.

J is TRBJ2-7 and V is TRBV5-6; 9 nucleotides line up with TRBD2. V dropped 2 bases and J dropped 1; count of bases not matched to a gene: 1. The CDR3 length is 14 residues. Germline V gene data show CDR1 as SGHDT and CDR2 as YYEEEE. CDR3 DNA sequence: TGTGCCAGCAGCTTACTAGCGGGTTCCTACGAGCAGTACTTC. Translating it yields CASSLLAGSYEQYF.

The rearrangement joins TRBV25-1 to TRBJ1-1, with unresolved D. V was trimmed by 4 bases and J by 4 bases, leaving 16 bases between them. Germline CDR1 MGHDK, CDR2 SYGVNS. CDR3 size: 15 residues. For the CDR3, the DNA is TGTGCCAGCAGTGCCATTGAGAAGCCGGGCACTGAAGCTTTCTTT. It yields the protein CASSAIEKPGTEAFF.

This chain connects TRBV28 to TRBJ1-5, with 8 nucleotides matching TRBD1. CDR1 and CDR2 (germline): MDHEN, SYDVKM. After removal of 4 bases from V and 1 base from J, the junction contained 3 bases not matched to a gene. This CDR3 contains 15 residues. CDR3: CASSSRDRSNQPQHF. The CDR3 nucleotides read TGTGCCAGCAGTTCCCGGGACAGGAGCAATCAGCCCCAGCATTTT.

The chain couples TRBV5-4 to TRBJ1-2; a possible D gene is TRBD1 (5 bases). Trimming pared 6 bases from V and 3 bases from J, leaving 12 bases between. The CDR3 length is 13 residues. CDR1 SGHNT and CDR2 YYREEE come from the germline V gene (reference sequence). The CDR3 bases are TGTGCCAGCACCGGGGGGGTGGACTATGGCTACACCTTC. Its protein is CASTGGVDYGYTF.

The chain couples TRBV11-3 to TRBJ2-1, with a possible D match to TRBD2 (6 bases). From germline, CDR1 is SGHNT and CDR2 YENEEA. The CDR3 contains 12 residues. Trimming removed 1 base from V and 14 bases from J, with 12 bases in between. DNA of the CDR3: TGTGCCAGCAGCTTAGGGGGGACTCCCGAGTTCTTC. Residues: CASSLGGTPEFF.

The rearrangement joins TRBV28 to TRBJ2-2; D is unresolved. Germline CDR1 is MDHEN and CDR2 is SYDVKM. The length of the CDR3 is 16 residues. The ends were cut back, 5 bases at V and 7 bases at J, with 20 bases in the middle. CDR3 sequence (DNA): TGTGCCAGCAGTCCCGTTTGGCCGACCGAAAACGGGGAGCTGTTTTTT. Amino acids: CASSPVWPTENGELFF.

The chain recombines TRBV6-4 with TRBJ2-6; D gene ambiguous. V lost 2 bases and J lost 0, with 11 bases in between. Germline CDR1 is MRHNA and CDR2 is SNTAGT. The CDR3 is made up of 17 amino acids. The CDR3 protein is CASSDKHRSSGANVLTF. CDR3 sequence (DNA): TGTGCCAGCAGTGACAAACATAGGAGCTCTGGGGCCAACGTCCTGACTTTC.

This clone was detected once. V and J are TRBV7-3 and TRBJ2-5; 13 bases align to TRBD2. V gave up 2 bases and J gave up 3 bases; unmatched junction bases: 0. CDR3 length: 15 residues. The germline V gene encodes CDR1 SGHTA and CDR2 FQGTGA. CDR3 coding DNA: TGTGCCAGCAGCTTAGGGACTAGCGGGAAAGAGACCCAGTACTTC. Its protein is CASSLGTSGKETQYF.

The J gene is TRBJ2-7, the V gene TRBV7-9, with 12 bases lining up with TRBD2. Germline loops: CDR1 SEHNR, CDR2 FQNEAQ (reference sequence). This CDR3 comprises 17 residues. The trim removed 4 bases at V and 2 bases at J, leaving 9 bases unmatched. The CDR3 protein is CASSSGLAGRKTYEQYF. The CDR3 DNA is TGTGCCAGCAGCTCCGGACTAGCGGGAAGGAAAACCTACGAGCAGTACTTC.

This clone was seen once. The rearrangement uses TRBV5-1 and TRBJ1-1, with D uncertain. The V gene's germline CDR1 is SGHRS and CDR2 YFSETQ. Trimming took off 5 bases at V and 1 base at J, with 18 bases between the two ends. The CDR3 covers 16 residues. CDR3 sequence: CASRREYRGGNTEAFF. CDR3 in DNA: TGCGCCAGCAGGCGGGAATACCGAGGCGGGAACACTGAAGCTTTCTTT. Full variable domain (remainder filled in from reference TRBV5-1 and TRBJ1-1): KAGVTQTPRYLIKTRGQQVTLSCSPISGHRSVSWYQQTPGQGLQFLFEYFSETQRNKGNFPGRFSGRQFSNSRSEMNVSTLELGDSALYLCASRREYRGGNTEAFFGQGTRLTVV.

The rearrangement links TRBV6-5 to TRBJ2-2; no clear D. Germline values: CDR1 MNHEY, CDR2 SVGAGI. The CDR3 sequence is 13 residues long. The V end was cut by 7 bases, the J end by 1 base, with 7 bases between. In DNA, the CDR3 is TGTGCCAGCATAAGACAGAACACCGGGGAGCTGTTTTTT. It codes for CASIRQNTGELFF.

The chain is built from TRBV7-3 and TRBJ2-1; D might be TRBD1 or TRBD2, each matching 5 bases. Germline V gene lookup returns CDR1 SGHTA and CDR2 FQGTGA. The CDR3 spans 15 residues. V dropped 3 bases and J dropped 1 base, with 10 bases sitting between them. CDR3 bases: TGTGCCAGCAGCTTGGGACCAGGGTCCTACAATGAGCAGTTCTTC. As protein: CASSLGPGSYNEQFF.

V and J are TRBV28 and TRBJ2-7; TRBD1 matches at 10 bases. The length of the CDR3 is 15 residues. With V trimmed by 3 bases and J by 2 bases, 4 bases remained unmatched. Germline V gene data show CDR1 as MDHEN and CDR2 as SYDVKM. CDR3 nucleotides: TGTGCCAGCAGTTTGGGGACAGGGGCCCCCTACGAGCAGTACTTC. Translated, it gives CASSLGTGAPYEQYF.

The V call is TRBV28, the J call TRBJ1-4; the D is unclear. V lost 5 bases to trimming and J lost 7 bases, with 8 bases between them. The CDR3 sequence is 12 residues long. Germline CDR1 reads MDHEN; CDR2 reads SYDVKM. CDR3 bases: TGTGCCAGCAGTCCCCCTGCTGAAAAACTGTTTTTT. Translated, it gives CASSPPAEKLFF.

V gene TRBV29-1 combines with J gene TRBJ1-1; possibly TRBD1 for D (5 bases). Germline CDR1 and CDR2: SQVTM and ANQGSEA. This CDR3 contains 10 residues. The germline V and J ends were trimmed by 8 bases and 3 bases, with 7 bases remaining between them. The chain's CDR3 is CSSGYTEAFF. The CDR3 region has the DNA TGCAGCTCAGGGTACACTGAAGCTTTCTTT.

The rearrangement links TRBV27 to TRBJ2-3, with D unresolved. The V and J ends lost 4 bases and 8 bases respectively, with 7 bases between them. The CDR3 runs 11 residues. Germline V gene data show CDR1 as MNHEY and CDR2 as SMNVEV (reference sequence). Here the CDR3 DNA reads TGTGCCAGCAGTTCCCGTGGTACGCAGTATTTT. This codes for CASSSRGTQYF.

In DNA form, the CDR3 reads TGTGCCAGCTCATTTGGACGGATCCAGGGTTTTTCTCGAAGTGAAAAACTGTTTTTT. Protein: CASSFGRIQGFSRSEKLFF. This sequence joins TRBV18 and TRBJ1-4; a weak D match, TRBD1 (5 bases). The CDR3 spans 19 residues. V was shortened by 5 bases and J by 7 bases, with 29 bases between the two germline ends. Germline V lookup: CDR1 KGHSH, CDR2 LQKENI.